A selection of T cell receptor beta chains follows, all from one sample in a study of blood T cell repertoires in COVID-19. Profiling relied on immunoSEQ multiplex PCR, and the TCRdb table lists in-frame clones only, not all of them. Of about 320,000 clones listed, over 70% are singletons. The sequenced sample consisted of peripheral blood. The receptors here all came from a woman aged 45-65 years with acute or convalescent COVID-19. The conserved cysteine and the conserved F or W are not part of the CDR3 here. Clone size is shown for a subset of rows, as once, few, many or a class of expanded clone.

>TRBV5-5|TRBJ1-2|.|12
ASSFLAASYGYT
>TRBV6-1|TRBJ1-5|.|16
ASSEEPGDRGRNQPQH
>TRBV7-2|TRBJ2-7|.|13
ASSLSHLLAYEQY
>TRBV6-5|TRBJ2-1|.|13
ASSRTGTGLNEQF
>TRBV18|TRBJ2-1|few|12
ASSPGSSYNEQF
>TRBV19|TRBJ2-7|.|15
ASSLQGIRSGGYEQY
>TRBV7-2|TRBJ2-1|.|11
ASSLETPTEQF
>TRBV29-1|TRBJ1-2|.|11
SVLSGANYGYT
>TRBV7-2|TRBJ2-5|.|13
ASSTGQGPQETQY
>TRBV15|TRBJ1-2|.|11
ATSQQGHYGYT
>TRBV5-5|TRBJ2-2|once|15
ASSLAGTSVGTGELF
>TRBV4-2|TRBJ2-5|.|15
ASSQEPVLAGRETQY
>TRBV9|TRBJ1-3|.|13
ASSPLVSSGNTIY
>TRBV20-1|TRBJ1-2|.|9
SASRAGGYT
>TRBV3-1/TRBV3-2|TRBJ2-3|once|15
ASSQGIPGQGQDTQY
>TRBV11-1|TRBJ2-3|once|12
ASSPGLTTDTQY
>TRBV6-6|TRBJ1-2|.|10
ASKDSNYGYT
>TRBV24-1|TRBJ2-3|.|10
ATSFAGDTQY
>TRBV12-5|TRBJ1-1|.|11
ASGLEGATEAF
>TRBV15|TRBJ1-2|once|12
ATSRAGETYGYT
>TRBV6-5|TRBJ1-1|.|11
ASTDSSYTEAF
>TRBV6-5|TRBJ1-1|.|12
ASSPGVRNTEAF
>TRBV30|TRBJ1-2|many|12
AWSRSGVFNGYT
>TRBV6-5|TRBJ1-5|.|11
AGRGSSNQPQH
>TRBV27|TRBJ1-2|.|11
ASSSGLIYGYT
>TRBV20-1|TRBJ1-1|few|12
SAGGQGSDTEAF
>TRBV30|TRBJ1-1|.|11
AWSAAYRGEAF
>TRBV4-2|TRBJ2-3|once|13
ASSLGSLTRDTQY
>TRBV7-6|TRBJ2-2|.|15
ASSLGWGTGYAGELF
>TRBV5-1|TRBJ1-1|few|13
ASSLSGTSDTEAF
>TRBV5-4|TRBJ1-3|.|12
ASSPDSAGNTIY
>TRBV20-1|TRBJ2-1|once|8
SALRNEQF
>TRBV27|TRBJ2-7|.|14
ASSLAGTGDSYEQY
>TRBV6-1|TRBJ2-2|once|13
ASSEQQGLTGELF
>TRBV6-5|TRBJ2-3|.|14
ASSYSITGLGDTQY
>TRBV18|TRBJ1-3|.|13
ASSPGSSVGNTIY
>TRBV7-8|TRBJ1-5|.|11
ASSLGGRQPQH